These 26 T cell receptor beta chains share one sample of origin, sequenced in a study of shared T cell receptors in the human thymus. Assay used: immunoSEQ multiplex PCR; TCRdb lists only in-frame clones, some missing. The sample consists of over 450,000 clones, 75% to 85% of them appearing once. These records were also assigned to another study, of human thymus T cells.

The sequenced material came from thymocytes. These receptors originate from a boy younger than two with a congenital heart defect.

CDR3 nucleotides: TGTGCCAGCAGTTTATTAGCGGGAGACTACAATGAGCAGTTCTTC. Residues: CASSLLAGDYNEQFF. The chain carries TRBV27 and TRBJ2-1; 9 bases match TRBD2. The CDR3 is 15 amino acids. Trimming at V came to 1 base and at J to 3 bases, leaving 1 base not matched to a gene. Germline V gene lookup returns CDR1 MNHEY and CDR2 SMNVEV (reference sequence).

This clone has only a few counts. V and J are TRBV28 and TRBJ2-3; TRBD2 agrees at 7 bases. The CDR3 runs to 14 residues. Losses at the gene ends were 3 bases for V and 4 bases for J; bases not matched to a gene: 4. Germline lookup yields CDR1 MDHEN and CDR2 SYDVKM. The CDR3 loop reads CASSFSGGPDTQYF. The CDR3 DNA reads TGTGCCAGCAGTTTTTCGGGGGGACCAGATACGCAGTATTTT.

This clone was observed a few times. The chain recombines TRBV5-1 with TRBJ1-1; D is unresolved. V lost 0 bases, J lost 0 bases, and 18 bases lay in between. CDR1 and CDR2 from the germline V gene are SGHRS and YFSETQ. The CDR3 runs to 18 residues. The CDR3 reads CASSLARGPAILNTEAFF. Here the CDR3 DNA reads TGCGCCAGCAGCTTGGCCAGAGGGCCAGCCATTTTGAACACTGAAGCTTTCTTT.

CDR3 amino acids: CASSQDFPGGVYEQYF. In DNA form, the CDR3 reads TGCGCCAGCAGCCAAGATTTTCCGGGAGGGGTCTACGAGCAGTACTTC. The chain joins TRBV4-1 to TRBJ2-7, with 8 bases matching TRBD2. Germline V lookup: CDR1 MGHRA, CDR2 YSYEKL. The CDR3 is 16 amino acids. Trimming removed 0 bases from V and 3 bases from J; junction bases left unmatched: 7.

The chain employs TRBV29-1 and TRBJ1-1; D not resolved. V was pared by 5 bases and J by 2 bases, with 12 bases between. The CDR3 length is 13 residues. Germline values: CDR1 SQVTM, CDR2 ANQGSEA. The CDR3 coding sequence is TGCAGCGTTACCCCGGGGAGCAACACTGAAGCTTTCTTT. It specifies CSVTPGSNTEAFF.

The genes are TRBV19 and TRBJ1-6, with 7 bases lining up with TRBD1. V trimming: 3 bases; J trimming: 5 bases; junction bases outside the gene matches: 4. There are 15 residues in the CDR3. Germline CDR1 reads LNHDA; CDR2 reads SQIVND (reference sequence). In DNA form, the CDR3 reads TGTGCCAGTAGTATGACAGGGAGAGATAATTCACCCCTCCACTTT. It yields the protein CASSMTGRDNSPLHF. Drawing the rest from reference TRBV19 and TRBJ1-6, the complete variable domain is DGGITQSPKYLFRKEGQNVTLSCEQNLNHDAMYWYRQDPGQGLRLIYYSQIVNDFQKGDIAEGYSVSREKKESFPLTVTSAQKNPTAFYLCASSMTGRDNSPLHFGNGTRLTVT.

The CDR3, as DNA: TGTGCCAGCAGCTTAGCTCTGGTTCCGGACAATGAGCAGTTCTTC. The encoded protein is CASSLALVPDNEQFF. J is TRBJ2-1 and V is TRBV13, with D hard to call. The germline CDR1 and CDR2 sequences are PRHDT and FYEKMQ (reference sequence). The ends were cut back, 1 base at V and 5 bases at J, with 12 bases in the middle. This CDR3 spans 15 amino acids.

The chain couples TRBV5-4 to TRBJ2-1; 7 bases are a match to TRBD2. Germline values: CDR1 SGHNT, CDR2 YYREEE (reference sequence). The CDR3 is 16 residues long. V lost 4 bases and J lost 4; bases outside the gene matches: 11. The CDR3 here is CASSLLTSVAYNEQFF. Here the CDR3 DNA reads TGTGCCAGCAGCCTACTTACTAGCGTAGCTTACAATGAGCAGTTCTTC.

This clone turned up a few times. V gene TRBV28 combines with J gene TRBJ1-2; D not resolved. Germline V gives CDR1 MDHEN, CDR2 SYDVKM. The CDR3 has 13 amino acids. Trimming removed 5 bases from V and 8 bases from J, with 15 bases in between. CDR3 coding DNA: TGTGCCAGCAGTCCCGCTACAGTTGGAGGCTACACCTTC. This codes for CASSPATVGGYTF.

This clone was seen more than once but under ten times. J is TRBJ2-5 and V is TRBV19; 10 bases align to TRBD1. The CDR3 is 13 amino acids. The V segment lost 4 bases and the J segment 5 bases; nucleotides outside the gene matches: 1. Germline CDR1 reads LNHDA; CDR2 reads SQIVND (reference sequence). The CDR3 region is CASSTGQGETQYF. The DNA for the CDR3 is TGTGCCAGTAGTACGGGACAGGGGGAGACCCAGTACTTC. The variable domain in full, completed from reference TRBV19 and TRBJ2-5, reads DGGITQSPKYLFRKEGQNVTLSCEQNLNHDAMYWYRQDPGQGLRLIYYSQIVNDFQKGDIAEGYSVSREKKESFPLTVTSAQKNPTAFYLCASSTGQGETQYFGPGTRLLVL.

This chain connects TRBV2 to TRBJ2-3; TRBD1 agrees at 12 bases. V lost 6 bases to trimming and J lost 2 bases; unmatched junction nucleotides: 6. Germline V gives CDR1 SNHLY, CDR2 FYNNEI. CDR3 length: 16 residues. Here the CDR3 DNA reads TGTGCCAGCAGCCGGGACAGGGGGCCTCTCACAGATACGCAGTATTTT. Translation: CASSRDRGPLTDTQYF.

The table lists this clone with a few counts. The chain uses TRBV9 and TRBJ2-1; the match to TRBD2 covers 7 bases. The germline CDR1 and CDR2 sequences are SGDLS and YYNGEE. J gave up 0 bases and V 3 bases, and 6 bases lay outside the gene matches. This CDR3 spans 16 amino acids. The CDR3 spells CASSARGRSSYNEQFF. The DNA for the CDR3 is TGTGCCAGCAGCGCCCGCGGGAGAAGCTCCTACAATGAGCAGTTCTTC.

The chain employs TRBV14 and TRBJ2-1, with a possible D match to TRBD2 (5 bases). The CDR3 has 13 amino acids. V gave up 4 bases and J gave up 14 bases, with 18 bases separating them. In germline, CDR1 is SGHDN, CDR2 FVKESK. CDR3 DNA sequence: TGTGCCAGCAGCCCGTACCCCGGAGCGGAGAAGTTCTTC. Protein sequence: CASSPYPGAEKFF.

J is TRBJ2-1 and V is TRBV6-6; D gene unclear. CDR1 and CDR2 (germline): MNHNY, SVGAGI (reference sequence). The CDR3 covers 13 residues. The V end was cut by 7 bases, the J end by 8 bases, with 15 bases between. This chain's CDR3 is CASTVRSNDEQFF. Written as DNA, the CDR3 is TGTGCCAGCACCGTGCGTAGTAACGATGAGCAGTTCTTC.

The chain employs TRBV13 and TRBJ2-5; the match to TRBD2 covers 10 bases. J was trimmed by 0 bases and V by 5 bases; bases with no gene match: 6. Germline V gives CDR1 PRHDT, CDR2 FYEKMQ (reference sequence). The CDR3 loop spans 16 amino acids. The CDR3 sequence is CASSIRLAGDQETQYF. CDR3 nucleotides: TGTGCCAGCAGCATCCGACTAGCGGGCGACCAAGAGACCCAGTACTTC.

V and J are TRBV30 and TRBJ2-1; TRBD2 aligns across 8 bases. CDR3 length equals 16 residues. Germline values: CDR1 GTSNPN, CDR2 SVGIG (reference sequence). Trimming removed 0 bases from V and 5 bases from J; junction bases left unmatched: 9. CDR3 nucleotide sequence: TGTGCCTGGAGTGTTAGGACTAGCCTGACAAACAATGAGCAGTTCTTC. It codes for CAWSVRTSLTNNEQFF.

This rearrangement joins TRBV5-1 to TRBJ2-1; 7 positions agree with TRBD1. V was pared by 3 bases and J by 6 bases, with 6 bases of the junction left unmatched. The CDR3 covers 14 residues. The V gene's germline CDR1 is SGHRS and CDR2 YFSETQ. In nucleotides, the CDR3 is TGCGCCAGCAGCTGGGACAGAGGGGGCAATGAGCAGTTCTTC. The encoded protein is CASSWDRGGNEQFF.

This rearrangement joins TRBV9 to TRBJ2-3; 10 bases are shared with TRBD1. The trim removed 3 bases at V and 4 bases at J, leaving 2 bases unmatched. The germline V gene has CDR1 SGDLS and CDR2 YYNGEE. This CDR3 is 14 amino acids long. The CDR3 reads CASSGGQGSDTQYF. The CDR3 region has the DNA TGTGCCAGCAGCGGGGGACAGGGGTCAGATACGCAGTATTTT.

In its sample, this clone was seen once. J is TRBJ2-2 and V is TRBV11-3, with a weak D call TRBD2 (6 bases). CDR3 length: 17 amino acids. Looked up from germline, CDR1 is SGHNT and CDR2 is YENEEA. The V gene lost 3 bases and the J gene lost 5 bases, with 19 bases spanning the gap. CDR3 nucleotides: TGTGCCAGCAGCTTGTCGCGCGGGACGTCACAAACCGGGGAGCTGTTTTTT. Translated, it gives CASSLSRGTSQTGELFF.

This clone was observed a single time. This chain uses TRBV28 with TRBJ2-1, with TRBD1 as a possible D gene (6 bases). V lost 3 bases, J lost 6 bases, and 12 bases lay in between. The CDR3 loop spans 14 amino acids. From germline, CDR1 is MDHEN and CDR2 SYDVKM. CDR3 in DNA: TGTGCCAGCAGTTTTAGCCCCAGGGGCAATGAGCAGTTCTTC. Translated: CASSFSPRGNEQFF.

The CDR3 bases are TGCAGCGTTCAAGGGACAGCCCGGGCCGGGGGCTACACCTTC. This encodes CSVQGTARAGGYTF. J is TRBJ1-2 and V is TRBV29-1; 7 nucleotides agree with TRBD1. CDR1 and CDR2 from the germline V gene are SQVTM and ANQGSEA. The CDR3 extends over 14 amino acids. The junction had 14 bases not matched to a gene; V was cut back by 5 bases and J by 8 bases.

The rearrangement uses TRBV15 and TRBJ2-1; D perhaps matches TRBD2 (6 bases). The CDR3 covers 16 residues. The germline gives CDR1 LNHNV, CDR2 YYDKDF (reference sequence). The germline V and J ends were trimmed by 3 bases and 5 bases, with 17 bases remaining between them. The CDR3 nucleotides read TGTGCCACCAGCAGCGCCAGGGTGGGGGGTCACAATGAGCAGTTCTTC. Its translation is CATSSARVGGHNEQFF. Full variable domain (missing parts from reference TRBV15 and TRBJ2-1): DAMVIQNPRYQVTQFGKPVTLSCSQTLNHNVMYWYQQKSSQAPKLLFHYYDKDFNNEADTPDNFQSRRPNTSFCFLDIRSPGLGDTAMYLCATSSARVGGHNEQFFGPGTRLTVL.

The chain combines TRBV19 with TRBJ2-5, with D maybe TRBD2 (6 bases). The CDR3 has 16 residues. Germline V lookup: CDR1 LNHDA, CDR2 SQIVND (reference sequence). V lost 3 bases and J 5 bases, leaving 19 bases between the germline ends. CDR3 nucleotides: TGTGCCAGTAGTATCATGGAGTCGGAGGGGCGGGAGACCCAGTACTTC. Residues: CASSIMESEGRETQYF.

The V call is TRBV5-1, the J call TRBJ2-5; 8 bases are shared with TRBD1. This CDR3 region has 15 residues. Germline V gene data show CDR1 as SGHRS and CDR2 as YFSETQ. Trimming cost V 5 bases and J 5 bases; bases outside gene matches: 11. CDR3 nucleotides: TGCGCCAGCAGAATGGGCAGGGGGCCCCTGGAGACCCAGTACTTC. Protein sequence: CASRMGRGPLETQYF. Combining the CDR3 with reference TRBV5-1 and TRBJ2-5 gives the whole variable domain KAGVTQTPRYLIKTRGQQVTLSCSPISGHRSVSWYQQTPGQGLQFLFEYFSETQRNKGNFPGRFSGRQFSNSRSEMNVSTLELGDSALYLCASRMGRGPLETQYFGPGTRLLVL.

The chain couples TRBV7-8 to TRBJ2-2; D is undetermined. Trimming took 5 bases from V and 0 from J, leaving 10 bases between them. The length of the CDR3 is 15 residues. Germline CDR1 is SGHVS and CDR2 is FQNEAQ. The CDR3 DNA sequence: TGTGCCAGCAGCCTATGGGCAGCGAACACCGGGGAGCTGTTTTTT. It yields the protein CASSLWAANTGELFF.

V usage is TRBV4-2 and J usage is TRBJ1-1; the match to TRBD1 covers 8 bases. This CDR3 comprises 17 residues. Germline V gives CDR1 LGHNA, CDR2 YNFKEQ. The V gene end was trimmed by 5 bases and the J gene end by 1 base; junction bases not matched to a gene: 12. The CDR3 DNA reads TGTGCCAGCAGCGAAGGACCGACAGGGGATAGGAACACTGAAGCTTTCTTT. This translates into CASSEGPTGDRNTEAFF.